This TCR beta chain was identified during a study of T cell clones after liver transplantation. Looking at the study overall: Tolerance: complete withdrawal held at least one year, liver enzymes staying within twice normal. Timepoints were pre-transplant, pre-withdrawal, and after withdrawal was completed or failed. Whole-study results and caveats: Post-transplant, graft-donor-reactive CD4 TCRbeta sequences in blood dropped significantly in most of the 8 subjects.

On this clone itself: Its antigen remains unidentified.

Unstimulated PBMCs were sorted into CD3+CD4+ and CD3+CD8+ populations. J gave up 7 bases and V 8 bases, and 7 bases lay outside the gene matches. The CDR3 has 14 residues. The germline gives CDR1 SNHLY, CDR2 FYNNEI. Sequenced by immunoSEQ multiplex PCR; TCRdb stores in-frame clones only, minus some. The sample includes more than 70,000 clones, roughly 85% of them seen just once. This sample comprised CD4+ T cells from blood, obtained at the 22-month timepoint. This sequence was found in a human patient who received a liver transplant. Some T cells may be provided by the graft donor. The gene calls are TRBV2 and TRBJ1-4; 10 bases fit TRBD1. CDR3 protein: CASARQGALEKLFF. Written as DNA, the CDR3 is TGTGCCAGCGCCAGACAGGGGGCGCTTGAAAAACTGTTTTTT.